The 23 T cell receptor beta chains presented below share a single source sample, sequenced in a study of blood T cell repertoires in COVID-19. Only in-frame clones appear in the TCRdb table, and some are missing; sequencing was by immunoSEQ multiplex PCR. Of about 140,000 clones in the sample, about four fifths were seen once. Sequencing was performed on PBMCs or T cells enriched from blood (not recorded which). The receptors here all came from a man aged 40-55 years with acute COVID-19.

The chain has TRBV6-6 and TRBJ2-7; possibly TRBD2 for D (5 bases). The CDR3 contains 16 residues. The V end lost 0 bases, the J end lost 0 bases, and 12 bases lay between the germline ends. The germline V gene encodes CDR1 MNHNY and CDR2 SVGAGI (reference sequence). The CDR3 bases are TGTGCCAGCAGTTACTCGTCTCGAGGGTACTCCTACGAGCAGTACTTC. Translating gives CASSYSSRGYSYEQYF.

The chain has TRBV7-8 and TRBJ2-7; 10 bases line up with TRBD2. Losses at the gene ends were 3 bases for V and 4 bases for J; bases not matched to a gene: 3. The CDR3 is 14 residues long. Germline V gives CDR1 SGHVS, CDR2 FQNEAQ. The CDR3 is CASSFGLAAYEQYF. The CDR3 nucleotides are TGTGCCAGCAGCTTTGGACTAGCGGCGTACGAGCAGTACTTC.

The rearrangement links TRBV7-6 to TRBJ2-7; 7 bases are shared with TRBD2. Trimming removed 0 bases from V and 6 bases from J; junction bases left unmatched: 2. CDR1 and CDR2 (germline): SGHVS, FNYEAQ. This CDR3 region has 13 residues. The CDR3 DNA reads as TGTGCCAGCAGCTTAGCTTCGGGGGGCGAGCAGTACTTC. Translated: CASSLASGGEQYF.

The chain employs TRBV7-2 and TRBJ2-1, with 8 bases lining up with TRBD2. CDR3 length: 16 residues. After removal of 3 bases from V and 5 bases from J, the junction contained 9 bases not matched to a gene. Germline CDR1 is SGHTA and CDR2 is FQGNSA. The CDR3 sequence is CASSLNAGGLNNEQFF. DNA for the CDR3: TGTGCCAGCAGCTTGAACGCGGGGGGTCTCAACAATGAGCAGTTCTTC.

This clone appeared a single time. V is TRBV15 and J is TRBJ2-1; the match to TRBD2 covers 7 bases. The V and J ends lost 5 bases and 3 bases, in that order; junction bases with no gene match: 16. The CDR3 extends over 18 amino acids. CDR1 is LNHNV and CDR2 is YYDKDF in the germline V gene (reference sequence). The CDR3 here is CATSSPTNKRDFYNEQFF. The DNA of the CDR3 is TGTGCCACCAGCTCACCCACGAATAAGCGGGATTTCTACAATGAGCAGTTCTTC.

The CDR3 sequence is CASGGWYEQYF. CDR3 nucleotide sequence: TGCGCCAGCGGGGGGTGGTACGAGCAGTACTTC. V and J are TRBV10-2 and TRBJ2-7, with D perhaps matching TRBD2 (6 bases). Germline V lookup: CDR1 WSHSY, CDR2 SAAADI. The CDR3 runs 11 residues. V lost 8 bases, J lost 4 bases, and 9 bases lay in between.

The rearrangement uses TRBV28 and TRBJ1-5; TRBD1 aligns across 8 bases. Per the germline V gene, CDR1 is MDHEN and CDR2 is SYDVKM. V shed 6 bases and J 5 bases; nucleotides not matched to a gene: 6. This CDR3 contains 14 residues. Written as DNA, the CDR3 is TGTGCCAGCAGGCCGCCAGGGGGCGATCAGCCCCAGCATTTT. Amino acids: CASRPPGGDQPQHF. The whole variable domain, filled in from reference TRBV28 and TRBJ1-5, reads DVKVTQSSRYLVKRTGEKVFLECVQDMDHENMFWYRQDPGLGLRLIYFSYDVKMKEKGDIPEGYSVSREKKERFSLILESASTNQTSMYLCASRPPGGDQPQHFGDGTRLSIL.

In its sample, this clone was seen once. This chain joins TRBV30 and TRBJ1-6, with D possibly TRBD1 on 5 matching bases. The V gene lost 2 bases and the J gene lost 10 bases, with 12 bases spanning the gap. The CDR3 contains 13 residues. Germline CDR1 reads GTSNPN; CDR2 reads SVGIG (reference sequence). The CDR3 DNA reads TGTGCCTGGAGTCAGGGATTGAACTCACCCCTCCACTTT. It is translated as CAWSQGLNSPLHF.

This clone was counted a single time. The V call is TRBV15, the J call TRBJ2-5; D gene uncertain. Germline CDR1 reads LNHNV; CDR2 reads YYDKDF (reference sequence). The V end was cut by 0 bases, the J end by 5 bases, with 13 bases between. The CDR3 runs 15 residues. DNA of the CDR3: TGTGCCACCAGCAGAGATCCTGACTCGCGGGAGACCCAGTACTTC. Protein sequence: CATSRDPDSRETQYF.

This clone has a single count. The chain employs TRBV28 and TRBJ1-2; D unclear. Trimming removed 6 bases from V and 0 bases from J, with 11 bases in between. Germline CDR1 reads MDHEN; CDR2 reads SYDVKM. The CDR3 runs 14 residues. The CDR3 DNA reads TGTGCCAGCAGGCCGGCAGGCCCTAACTATGGCTACACCTTC. It yields the protein CASRPAGPNYGYTF.

The rearrangement joins TRBV11-2 to TRBJ1-1; D is possibly TRBD1 (6 bases). The CDR3 sequence is 13 residues long. The ends were cut back, 10 bases at V and 1 base at J, with 13 bases in the middle. Germline loops: CDR1 SGHAT, CDR2 FQNNGV. In nucleotides, the CDR3 is TGTGCCATCCGGGGGGCGGAGAACACTGAAGCTTTCTTT. Protein: CAIRGAENTEAFF.

The chain links TRBV9 to TRBJ2-7; 8 nucleotides line up with TRBD1. The V gene end was trimmed by 2 bases and the J gene end by 5 bases; junction bases not matched to a gene: 12. Germline lookup yields CDR1 SGDLS and CDR2 YYNGEE. There are 16 residues in the CDR3. CDR3 in amino acids: CASSVDRGTLIDEQYF. The CDR3 DNA sequence: TGTGCCAGCAGCGTCGACAGGGGAACCCTTATAGACGAGCAGTACTTC.

To note about this clone: Different DNA sequences within this sample yield the same CDR3. This chain connects TRBV5-1 to TRBJ2-1; 8 bases map to TRBD1. Losses at the gene ends were 4 bases for V and 1 base for J; bases not matched to a gene: 4. Germline CDR1 and CDR2: SGHRS and YFSETQ. The CDR3 covers 15 residues. CDR3 bases: TGCGCCAGCAGCCCCGGACAGGGTTCCTACAATGAGCAGTTCTTC. The encoded protein is CASSPGQGSYNEQFF.

The gene calls are TRBV30 and TRBJ2-2; D is unresolved. Germline CDR1 is GTSNPN and CDR2 is SVGIG (reference sequence). The V gene lost 0 bases and the J gene lost 3 bases, with 8 bases spanning the gap. CDR3 length equals 14 residues. The CDR3 sequence: CAWSVLRDTGELFF. CDR3 in DNA: TGTGCCTGGAGTGTACTCCGAGACACCGGGGAGCTGTTTTTT.

The J gene is TRBJ1-2, the V gene TRBV7-2, with TRBD1 identical over 7 bases. The CDR3 spans 14 residues. Losses at the gene ends were 5 bases for V and 6 bases for J; bases not matched to a gene: 9. Germline values: CDR1 SGHTA, CDR2 FQGNSA. The CDR3 loop is CASSPRGGANGYTF. The CDR3 DNA is TGTGCCAGCAGCCCAAGAGGGGGCGCGAATGGCTACACCTTC.

A few counts support this clone. The chain links TRBV11-2 to TRBJ2-7, with 7 bases matching TRBD1. The junction had 10 bases not matched to a gene; V was cut back by 6 bases and J by 2 bases. This CDR3 has 15 amino acids. CDR1 and CDR2 (germline): SGHAT, FQNNGV. The DNA for the CDR3 is TGTGCCAGCAGTGCGAGACCCGGGACAGCCTACGAGCAGTACTTC. Amino acid sequence: CASSARPGTAYEQYF.

The DNA for the CDR3 is TGTGCCAGCAGCCGACAGGGGTGGGAGACCCAGTACTTC. Residues: CASSRQGWETQYF. V gene TRBV13 combines with J gene TRBJ2-5; 8 positions agree with TRBD1. Germline V gene data show CDR1 as PRHDT and CDR2 as FYEKMQ (reference sequence). Unmatched junction bases numbered 4, after V lost 5 bases and J lost 5 bases. This CDR3 spans 13 amino acids.

V usage is TRBV18 and J usage is TRBJ1-1; D uncertain. The CDR3 runs 13 residues. The ends were cut back, 3 bases at V and 2 bases at J, with 7 bases in the middle. Germline assignment: CDR1 KGHSH and CDR2 LQKENI. The CDR3 is CASSPATNTEAFF. Written as DNA, the CDR3 is TGTGCCAGCTCACCGGCAACAAACACTGAAGCTTTCTTT. Looking up the rest from reference TRBV18 and TRBJ1-1 gives the full variable domain: NAGVMQNPRHLVRRRGQEARLRCSPMKGHSHVYWYRQLPEEGLKFMVYLQKENIIDESGMPKERFSAEFPKEGPSILRIQQVVRGDSAAYFCASSPATNTEAFFGQGTRLTVV.

The V call is TRBV6-2 or TRBV6-3, the J call TRBJ2-7; TRBD2 matches at 7 bases. Trimming removed 2 bases from V and 6 bases from J; junction bases left unmatched: 13. This CDR3 comprises 16 residues. Germline V gene lookup returns CDR1 MNHEY and CDR2 SVGEGT. The CDR3 nucleotides are TGTGCCAGCAGTTACCTATCGGGATGGGTAGCGGGCGAGCAGTACTTC. Translation: CASSYLSGWVAGEQYF.

The sample holds a few counts of this clone. This chain joins TRBV4-3 and TRBJ2-5; TRBD2 matches 11 bases. CDR3 size: 15 residues. The germline CDR1 and CDR2 sequences are LGHNA and YSLEER. Losses at the gene ends were 5 bases for V and 3 bases for J; bases not matched to a gene: 5. The CDR3 sequence is CASSELGLAEETQYF. CDR3 DNA sequence: TGCGCCAGCAGCGAATTGGGACTAGCGGAAGAGACCCAGTACTTC.

V is TRBV18 and J is TRBJ1-3; D gene unclear. The CDR3 totals 13 residues. Trimming removed 3 bases from V and 8 bases from J, with 11 bases in between. Germline V CDR1 and CDR2: KGHSH, LQKENI. This CDR3 reads CASSPELPDTIYF. In DNA, the CDR3 is TGTGCCAGCTCACCGGAGCTACCCGACACCATATATTTT.

The count of this clone is one. This chain uses TRBV7-8 with TRBJ2-1; 10 bases match TRBD2. Trimming cost V 2 bases and J 8 bases; bases outside gene matches: 6. The CDR3 has 15 amino acids. The germline V gene encodes CDR1 SGHVS and CDR2 FQNEAQ. CDR3 residues: CASSLLSGGAYEQFF. The CDR3, as DNA: TGTGCCAGCAGCTTACTGAGCGGGGGGGCCTATGAGCAGTTCTTC. Full variable domain (outside the CDR3, taken from reference TRBV7-8 and TRBJ2-1): GAGVSQSPRYKVAKRGQDVALRCDPISGHVSLFWYQQALGQGPEFLTYFQNEAQLDKSGLPSDRFFAERPEGSVSTLKIQRTQQEDSAVYLCASSLLSGGAYEQFFGPGTRLTVL.

The chain joins TRBV5-5 to TRBJ2-6; 10 bases align to TRBD1. Germline lookup yields CDR1 SGHKS and CDR2 YYEKEE (reference sequence). CDR3 length: 17 residues. Trimming removed 4 bases from V and 0 bases from J; junction bases left unmatched: 4. As DNA, the CDR3 is TGTGCCAGCAGCCCCGGGACAGGGGCCTCTGGGGCCAACGTCCTGACTTTC. This encodes CASSPGTGASGANVLTF.